This T cell receptor (beta chain) was documented in a study of human T cells and chemical hapten exposure. Whole blood, unfractionated, served as the material for total RNA extraction. This clonotype was counted between two and nine times. Single cDNA molecules in the library carried unique molecular identifiers attached during preparation. Using its own MiXCR run on the 5' RACE reads, TCRdb lists one record per CDR3 protein. The sample lists 80,000 or so distinct CDR3 sequences; less than 20% were seen once. CDR3 size: 15 residues. V was shortened by 8 bases and J by 1 base, with 17 bases between the two germline ends.

This receptor was obtained from a female donor in good health. The chain employs TRBV12-3 or TRBV12-4 and TRBJ2-5; possible D gene TRBD1, 6 bases. CDR3 residues: CASSSNRDPQETQYF. DNA of the CDR3: TGTGCCAGCTCAAGTAACAGGGACCCCCAAGAGACCCAGTACTTC.